A selection of T cell receptor beta chains follows, all from one sample in a study of human thymus T cells. Libraries were prepared by immunoSEQ multiplex PCR; TCRdb keeps only in-frame clonotypes and omits some of them. There are approximately 40,000 clones in the sample; approximately 95% occur only once, and approximately 0.13% lies in the top ten. The material sequenced was blood. The source of these receptors is a boy younger than two with a congenital heart defect but otherwise immunologically healthy. The CDR3 runs from the conserved cysteine through the conserved F or W. The order of the fields is CDR3 length, J gene, V gene, D gene, clone size, CDR3 protein, CDR3 DNA. The D gene is left open where the match is weak. Rows give clone size only sometimes, using once, few, many, or a class for an expanded clone.

cdr3_length: 14; j_call: TRBJ2-1; v_call: TRBV5-1; d_call: TRBD2; clone_size: once; cdr3_aa: CASSSSGGYNEQFF; cdr3_nt: TGCGCCAGCAGCTCTAGCGGGGGGTACAATGAGCAGTTCTTC
cdr3_length: 16; j_call: TRBJ1-2; v_call: TRBV15; d_call: TRBD1; clone_size: .; cdr3_aa: CATSRVVGQGVYGYTF; cdr3_nt: TGTGCCACCAGCAGAGTGGTGGGACAGGGAGTCTATGGCTACACCTTC
cdr3_length: 14; j_call: TRBJ2-2; v_call: TRBV28; d_call: .; clone_size: .; cdr3_aa: CASSFIIATGELFF; cdr3_nt: TGTGCCAGCAGTTTTATTATTGCGACCGGGGAGCTGTTTTTT
cdr3_length: 14; j_call: TRBJ2-5; v_call: TRBV27; d_call: .; clone_size: .; cdr3_aa: CASSPRSIKETQYF; cdr3_nt: TGTGCCAGCAGTCCCCGATCAATAAAAGAGACCCAGTACTTC
cdr3_length: 13; j_call: TRBJ1-3; v_call: TRBV7-2; d_call: .; clone_size: .; cdr3_aa: CASSLGAGNTIYF; cdr3_nt: TGTGCCAGCAGCTTGGGGGCTGGAAACACCATATATTTT
cdr3_length: 13; j_call: TRBJ2-5; v_call: TRBV30; d_call: .; clone_size: once; cdr3_aa: CACIGAYQETQYF; cdr3_nt: TGTGCCTGCATCGGTGCGTACCAAGAGACCCAGTACTTC
cdr3_length: 15; j_call: TRBJ1-5; v_call: TRBV19; d_call: TRBD1; clone_size: .; cdr3_aa: CASSIRGQGFQPQHF; cdr3_nt: TGTGCCAGTAGTATAAGGGGACAGGGGTTTCAGCCCCAGCATTTT
cdr3_length: 15; j_call: TRBJ2-7; v_call: TRBV19; d_call: TRBD2; clone_size: .; cdr3_aa: CASSELAGGSYEQYF; cdr3_nt: TGTGCCAGTAGTGAACTAGCGGGGGGCTCCTACGAGCAGTACTTC
cdr3_length: 13; j_call: TRBJ2-6; v_call: TRBV13; d_call: .; clone_size: .; cdr3_aa: CASRFSGANVLTF; cdr3_nt: TGTGCCAGCAGGTTCTCTGGGGCCAACGTCCTGACTTTC
cdr3_length: 14; j_call: TRBJ2-7; v_call: TRBV6-1; d_call: TRBD1; clone_size: .; cdr3_aa: CASSDPSRGWEQYF; cdr3_nt: TGTGCCAGCAGTGACCCTAGCAGGGGGTGGGAGCAGTACTTC
cdr3_length: 14; j_call: TRBJ2-7; v_call: TRBV7-9; d_call: TRBD1; clone_size: .; cdr3_aa: CASSLYDRGYEQYF; cdr3_nt: TGTGCCAGCAGCTTATACGACAGGGGGTACGAGCAGTACTTC
cdr3_length: 13; j_call: TRBJ2-7; v_call: TRBV27; d_call: .; clone_size: .; cdr3_aa: CASSSSTAYEQYF; cdr3_nt: TGTGCCAGCAGTAGTTCGACTGCCTACGAGCAGTACTTC
cdr3_length: 13; j_call: TRBJ1-2; v_call: TRBV16; d_call: .; clone_size: .; cdr3_aa: CASSQSPADGYTF; cdr3_nt: TGTGCCAGCAGCCAATCTCCTGCGGATGGCTACACCTTC
cdr3_length: 16; j_call: TRBJ2-5; v_call: TRBV9; d_call: TRBD2; clone_size: once; cdr3_aa: CASSAPGLAGTETQYF; cdr3_nt: TGTGCCAGCAGCGCCCCGGGACTAGCGGGCACGGAGACCCAGTACTTC
cdr3_length: 11; j_call: TRBJ2-7; v_call: TRBV15; d_call: .; clone_size: .; cdr3_aa: CATSREGQGSF; cdr3_nt: TGTGCCACCAGCAGAGAGGGTCAGGGTTCGTTC
cdr3_length: 14; j_call: TRBJ1-2; v_call: TRBV2; d_call: .; clone_size: .; cdr3_aa: CASRIGRGNYGYTF; cdr3_nt: TGTGCCAGCAGGATAGGACGGGGCAACTATGGCTACACCTTC
cdr3_length: 13; j_call: TRBJ2-5; v_call: TRBV28; d_call: .; clone_size: .; cdr3_aa: CASSYGPRKTQYF; cdr3_nt: TGTGCCAGCAGCTACGGACCACGTAAGACCCAGTACTTC
cdr3_length: 13; j_call: TRBJ2-7; v_call: TRBV27; d_call: TRBD2; clone_size: .; cdr3_aa: CASSWTSGYEQYF; cdr3_nt: TGTGCCAGCAGTTGGACTAGCGGCTACGAGCAGTACTTC
cdr3_length: 16; j_call: TRBJ2-5; v_call: TRBV28; d_call: TRBD2; clone_size: .; cdr3_aa: CASSPGASGYQETQYF; cdr3_nt: TGTGCCAGCAGTCCAGGCGCTAGCGGGTACCAAGAGACCCAGTACTTC
cdr3_length: 15; j_call: TRBJ1-1; v_call: TRBV5-1; d_call: .; clone_size: .; cdr3_aa: CASSPWTRTSTEAFF; cdr3_nt: TGCGCCAGCAGCCCCTGGACCCGGACGAGCACTGAAGCTTTCTTT
cdr3_length: 14; j_call: TRBJ2-5; v_call: TRBV5-4; d_call: TRBD1; clone_size: .; cdr3_aa: CASSQTGGRETQYF; cdr3_nt: TGTGCCAGCAGCCAGACAGGGGGCAGAGAGACCCAGTACTTC
cdr3_length: 16; j_call: TRBJ2-3; v_call: TRBV19; d_call: TRBD2; clone_size: .; cdr3_aa: CASNPKRGTSTDTQYF; cdr3_nt: TGTGCCAGTAACCCTAAGCGGGGCACTAGCACAGATACGCAGTATTTT
cdr3_length: 14; j_call: TRBJ1-6; v_call: TRBV30; d_call: .; clone_size: .; cdr3_aa: CAWSSELYNSPLHF; cdr3_nt: TGTGCCTGGAGTAGCGAGTTATATAATTCACCCCTCCACTTT
cdr3_length: 15; j_call: TRBJ1-6; v_call: TRBV15; d_call: .; clone_size: .; cdr3_aa: CATSKRGAPGSPLHF; cdr3_nt: TGTGCCACCAGCAAGCGGGGGGCGCCGGGTTCACCCCTCCACTTT
cdr3_length: 13; j_call: TRBJ1-2; v_call: TRBV9; d_call: .; clone_size: .; cdr3_aa: CASSVGQGGGYTF; cdr3_nt: TGTGCCAGCAGCGTAGGTCAGGGCGGGGGCTACACCTTC
cdr3_length: 15; j_call: TRBJ2-6; v_call: TRBV5-6; d_call: .; clone_size: .; cdr3_aa: CASSPRDSGANVLTF; cdr3_nt: TGTGCCAGCAGCCCCAGGGACTCTGGGGCCAACGTCCTGACTTTC
cdr3_length: 14; j_call: TRBJ2-1; v_call: TRBV7-2; d_call: TRBD2; clone_size: .; cdr3_aa: CASTLGTSGNEQFF; cdr3_nt: TGTGCCAGCACCTTGGGAACTAGCGGTAATGAGCAGTTCTTC
cdr3_length: 14; j_call: TRBJ1-1; v_call: TRBV18; d_call: TRBD1; clone_size: .; cdr3_aa: CASSPSDRDTEAFF; cdr3_nt: TGTGCCAGCTCACCTTCGGACAGGGACACTGAAGCTTTCTTT
cdr3_length: 12; j_call: TRBJ1-2; v_call: TRBV2; d_call: .; clone_size: .; cdr3_aa: CASSLRGEGYTF; cdr3_nt: TGTGCCAGCAGTCTGAGGGGGGAGGGCTACACCTTC
cdr3_length: 15; j_call: TRBJ1-5; v_call: TRBV4-1; d_call: TRBD1; clone_size: .; cdr3_aa: CASSQGTGGNQPQHF; cdr3_nt: TGCGCCAGCAGCCAAGGGACAGGGGGCAATCAGCCCCAGCATTTT
cdr3_length: 13; j_call: TRBJ1-1; v_call: TRBV9; d_call: .; clone_size: .; cdr3_aa: CASSVAGNTEAFF; cdr3_nt: TGTGCCAGCAGCGTAGCAGGGAACACTGAAGCTTTCTTT
cdr3_length: 11; j_call: TRBJ2-5; v_call: TRBV7-2; d_call: .; clone_size: .; cdr3_aa: CASSPGRTQYF; cdr3_nt: TGTGCCAGCAGCCCCGGGAGGACCCAGTACTTC
cdr3_length: 16; j_call: TRBJ2-5; v_call: TRBV5-8; d_call: TRBD1; clone_size: .; cdr3_aa: CASSLSPGTALRTQYF; cdr3_nt: TGTGCCAGCAGCTTGAGCCCCGGGACAGCACTCAGGACCCAGTACTTC